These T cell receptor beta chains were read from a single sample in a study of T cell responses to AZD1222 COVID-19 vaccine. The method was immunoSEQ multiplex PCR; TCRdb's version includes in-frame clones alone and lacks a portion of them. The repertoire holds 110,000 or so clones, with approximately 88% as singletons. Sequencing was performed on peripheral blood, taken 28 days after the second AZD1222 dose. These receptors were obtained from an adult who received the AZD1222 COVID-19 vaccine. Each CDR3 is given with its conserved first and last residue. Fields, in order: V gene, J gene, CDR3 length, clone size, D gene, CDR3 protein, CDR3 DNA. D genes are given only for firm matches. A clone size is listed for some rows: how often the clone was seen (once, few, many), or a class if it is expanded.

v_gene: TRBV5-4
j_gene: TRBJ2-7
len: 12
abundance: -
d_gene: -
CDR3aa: CASSRGGNEQYF
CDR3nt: TGTGCCAGCAGCCGAGGGGGGAACGAGCAGTACTTC

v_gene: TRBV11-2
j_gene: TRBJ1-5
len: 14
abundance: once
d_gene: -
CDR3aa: CASSEQGGNQPQHF
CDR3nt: TGTGCCAGCAGCGAACAGGGCGGCAATCAGCCCCAGCATTTT

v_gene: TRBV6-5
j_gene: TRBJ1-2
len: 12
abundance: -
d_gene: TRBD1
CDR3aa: CASNQGGYGYTF
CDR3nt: TGTGCCAGCAATCAGGGGGGCTATGGCTACACCTTC

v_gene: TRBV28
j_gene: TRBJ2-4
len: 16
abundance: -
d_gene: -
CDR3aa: CASSQYSGRLDNIQYF
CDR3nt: TGTGCCAGCAGCCAATATTCGGGGAGATTGGACAACATTCAGTACTTC

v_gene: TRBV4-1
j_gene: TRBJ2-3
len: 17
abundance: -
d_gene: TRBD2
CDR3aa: CASSQDPLAGGTDTQYF
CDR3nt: TGCGCCAGCAGCCAGGACCCACTAGCGGGGGGCACAGATACGCAGTATTTT

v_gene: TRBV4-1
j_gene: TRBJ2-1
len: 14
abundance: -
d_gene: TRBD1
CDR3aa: CASSLGTGGNEQFF
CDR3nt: TGCGCCAGCAGCCTTGGGACAGGGGGAAATGAGCAGTTCTTC

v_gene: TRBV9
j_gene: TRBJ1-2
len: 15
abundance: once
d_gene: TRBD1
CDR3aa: CASSAWTGGIYGYTF
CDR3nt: TGTGCCAGCAGCGCCTGGACAGGGGGTATCTATGGCTACACCTTC

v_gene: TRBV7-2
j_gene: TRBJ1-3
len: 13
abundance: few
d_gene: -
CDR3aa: CASANPGGNTIYF
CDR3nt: TGTGCCAGCGCGAATCCGGGAGGAAACACCATATATTTT

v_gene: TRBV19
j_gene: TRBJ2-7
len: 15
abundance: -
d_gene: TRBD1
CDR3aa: CASSIGVQGAYEQYF
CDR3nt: TGTGCCAGTAGTATAGGAGTGCAGGGGGCCTACGAGCAGTACTTC

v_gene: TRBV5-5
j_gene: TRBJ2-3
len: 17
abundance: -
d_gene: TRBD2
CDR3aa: CASSWGRLAGGTDTQYF
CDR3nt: TGTGCCAGCAGCTGGGGGCGGCTAGCGGGGGGCACAGATACGCAGTATTTT

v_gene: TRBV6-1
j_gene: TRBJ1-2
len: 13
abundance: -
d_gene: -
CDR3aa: CASSELQPYGYTF
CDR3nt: TGTGCCAGCAGTGAGTTACAGCCCTATGGCTACACCTTC

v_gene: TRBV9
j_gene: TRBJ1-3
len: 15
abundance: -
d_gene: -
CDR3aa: CASSVAVHSGNTIYF
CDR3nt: TGTGCCAGCAGCGTGGCGGTCCACTCTGGAAACACCATATATTTT

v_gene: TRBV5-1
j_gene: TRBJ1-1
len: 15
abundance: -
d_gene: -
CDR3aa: CASSLEGHGNTEAFF
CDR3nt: TGCGCCAGCAGCTTGGAGGGACACGGGAACACTGAAGCTTTCTTT

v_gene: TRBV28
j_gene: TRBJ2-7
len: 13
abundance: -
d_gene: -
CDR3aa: CASSPPTVREQYF
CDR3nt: TGTGCCAGCAGTCCTCCGACAGTCCGCGAGCAGTACTTC

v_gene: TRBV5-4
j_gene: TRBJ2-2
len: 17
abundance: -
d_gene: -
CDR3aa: CASSLPGLAPGTGELFF
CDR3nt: TGTGCCAGCAGCTTACCGGGCCTTGCTCCGGGCACCGGGGAGCTGTTTTTT

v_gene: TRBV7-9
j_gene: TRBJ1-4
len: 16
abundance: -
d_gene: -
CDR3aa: CASSLSGAATNEKLFF
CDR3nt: TGTGCCAGCAGCTTATCAGGGGCCGCAACTAATGAAAAACTGTTTTTT

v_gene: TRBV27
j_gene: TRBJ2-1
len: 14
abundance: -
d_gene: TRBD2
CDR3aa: CASSLRTSGGEQFF
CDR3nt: TGTGCCAGCAGTTTAAGGACTAGTGGTGGTGAGCAGTTCTTC

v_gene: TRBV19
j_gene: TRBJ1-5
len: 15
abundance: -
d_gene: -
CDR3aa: CASSIWAGRDQPQHF
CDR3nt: TGTGCCAGTAGTATATGGGCGGGGCGGGATCAGCCCCAGCATTTT

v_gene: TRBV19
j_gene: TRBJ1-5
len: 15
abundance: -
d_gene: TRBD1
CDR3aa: CASSSDRGGYQPQHF
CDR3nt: TGTGCCAGTAGCTCAGACAGGGGGGGTTACCAGCCCCAGCATTTT

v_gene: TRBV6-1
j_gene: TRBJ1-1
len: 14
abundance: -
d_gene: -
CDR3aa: CASSEDGQGTEAFF
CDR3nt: TGTGCCAGCAGTGAAGACGGGCAGGGGACTGAAGCTTTCTTT

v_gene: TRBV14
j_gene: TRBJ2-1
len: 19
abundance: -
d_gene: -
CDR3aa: CASSQDALVSYRQYNEQFF
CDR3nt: TGTGCCAGCAGCCAAGATGCTCTTGTTTCATACAGACAATACAATGAGCAGTTCTTC

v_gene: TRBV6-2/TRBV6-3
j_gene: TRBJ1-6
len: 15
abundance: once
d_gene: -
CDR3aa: CASSHQGEDGSPLHF
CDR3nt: TGTGCCAGCAGCCACCAAGGGGAGGACGGTTCACCCCTCCACTTT

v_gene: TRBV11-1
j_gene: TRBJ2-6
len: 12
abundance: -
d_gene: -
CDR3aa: CASSSGANVLTF
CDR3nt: TGTGCCAGCAGCTCTGGGGCCAACGTCCTGACTTTC

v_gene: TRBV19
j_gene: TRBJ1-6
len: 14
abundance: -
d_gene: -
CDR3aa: CASSIPGGDSPLHF
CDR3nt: TGTGCCAGTAGTATTCCAGGAGGTGATTCACCCCTCCACTTT

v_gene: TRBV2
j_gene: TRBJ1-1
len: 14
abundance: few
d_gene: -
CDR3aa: CASSDGSGPTEAFF
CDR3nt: TGTGCCAGCAGTGACGGATCCGGGCCCACTGAAGCTTTCTTT

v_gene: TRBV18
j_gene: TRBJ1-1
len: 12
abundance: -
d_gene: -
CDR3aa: CASSPGEIEAFF
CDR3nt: TGTGCCAGCTCCCCTGGGGAGATTGAAGCTTTCTTT

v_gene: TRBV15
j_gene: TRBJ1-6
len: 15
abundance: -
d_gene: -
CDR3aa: CATSFETSPSSPLHF
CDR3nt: TGTGCCACCAGTTTTGAAACATCACCCAGTTCACCCCTCCACTTT

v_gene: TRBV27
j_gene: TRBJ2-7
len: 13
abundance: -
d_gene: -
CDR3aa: CASSPQNSYEQYF
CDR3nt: TGTGCCAGCAGTCCGCAGAACTCCTACGAGCAGTACTTC

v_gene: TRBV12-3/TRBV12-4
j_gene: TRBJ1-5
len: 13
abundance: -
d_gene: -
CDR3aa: CASIATGNQPQHF
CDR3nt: TGTGCCAGCATCGCGACGGGCAATCAGCCCCAGCATTTT